This T cell receptor (beta chain) came from a study of beta chain features in type 1 diabetes. Concerning this clone: The antigen remains undetermined.

Reverse transcription of all isolated RNA meant that expressed TCRB transcripts were sequenced. Only in-frame clones appear in the TCRdb table, and some are missing; sequencing was by immunoSEQ multiplex PCR. The sample carries about 640,000 clones, around an eighth recorded once. This CDR3 comprises 15 residues. Germline V gives CDR1 SGHAT, CDR2 FQNNGV. The ends were cut back, 3 bases at V and 4 bases at J, with 15 bases in the middle. Findings and caveats of the study: TCRB CDR3s were moderately but significantly shorter in Type 1 diabetes patients in all four CD4+ subsets. Possibly, sequencing cDNA over-represented cells that had high TCR expression levels.

The clonotype was recovered from a man in his thirties or forties with type 1 diabetes. The chain combines TRBV11-2 with TRBJ2-5, with unresolved D. Sequenced: naive CD4+ T cells from blood. The CDR3 protein is CASSLFGEAGETQYF. The CDR3 DNA sequence: TGTGCCAGCAGCTTGTTCGGCGAAGCCGGAGAGACCCAGTACTTC.